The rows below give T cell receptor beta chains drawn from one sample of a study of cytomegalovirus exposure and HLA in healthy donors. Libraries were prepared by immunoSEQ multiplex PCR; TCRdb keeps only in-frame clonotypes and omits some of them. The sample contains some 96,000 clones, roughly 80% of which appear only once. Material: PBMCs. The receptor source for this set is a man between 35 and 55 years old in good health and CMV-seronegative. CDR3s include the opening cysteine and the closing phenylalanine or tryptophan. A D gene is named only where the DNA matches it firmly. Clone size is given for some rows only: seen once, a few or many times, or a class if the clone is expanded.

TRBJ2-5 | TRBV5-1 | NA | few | TGCGCCAGCAGCGAAGTACTCGGTGATCCTGCGGAGACCCAGTACTTC | CASSEVLGDPAETQYF
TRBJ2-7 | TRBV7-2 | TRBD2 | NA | TGTGCCAGCAGCTTAGCACTAGCGAATGTCTACGAGCAGTACTTC | CASSLALANVYEQYF
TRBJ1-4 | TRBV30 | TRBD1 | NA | TGTGCCTGGGGTCCCGGGACAGAAGTCGAAAAACTGTTTTTT | CAWGPGTEVEKLFF
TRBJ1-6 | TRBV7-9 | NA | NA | TGTGCCAGCACCAGGGAAGGGACACAGAATTCGCCCCTCCACTTT | CASTREGTQNSPLHF
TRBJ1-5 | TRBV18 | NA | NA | TGTGCCAGCTCACCACTGGGGGGGGATAGCAATCAGCCCCAGCATTTT | CASSPLGGDSNQPQHF
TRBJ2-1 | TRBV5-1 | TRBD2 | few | TGCGCCAGCAGGCGGGAGGGGGATGAGCAGTTCTTC | CASRREGDEQFF
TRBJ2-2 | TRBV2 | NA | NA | TGTGCCAGCAGCGCGGAGCTCTTGAACACCGGGGAGCTGTTTTTT | CASSAELLNTGELFF
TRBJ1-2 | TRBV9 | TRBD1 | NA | TGTGCCAGCAGCGGACTACAAGTGACAGGGGGGCCCTATGGCTACACCTTC | CASSGLQVTGGPYGYTF
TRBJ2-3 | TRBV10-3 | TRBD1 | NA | TGTGCCATCAGTGATTTGTGGGGGACAGGGGGCACAGATACGCAGTATTTT | CAISDLWGTGGTDTQYF
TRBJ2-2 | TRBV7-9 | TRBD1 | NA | TGTGCCAGCAGCTCGAAGGGACAGGGGAACACCGGGGAGCTGTTTTTT | CASSSKGQGNTGELFF
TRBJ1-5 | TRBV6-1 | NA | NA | TGTGCCAGCATAAGTGCCAGAAATCAGCCCCAGCATTTT | CASISARNQPQHF
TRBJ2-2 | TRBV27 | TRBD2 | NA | TGTGCCAGCAGTGCCCCTTGGGGGGAGGGTTCGGCGGAGCTGTTTTTT | CASSAPWGEGSAELFF
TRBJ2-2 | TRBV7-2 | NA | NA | TGTGCCAGCAGGACAGAGGCGGCCGGGGAGCTGTTTTTT | CASRTEAAGELFF
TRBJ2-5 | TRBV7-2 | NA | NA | TGTGCCAGCAGCCCGACGCGGAGCGGACCCCTTGGGGAGACCCAGTACTTC | CASSPTRSGPLGETQYF
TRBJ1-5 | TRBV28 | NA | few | TGTGCCAGCAGTTTAACGACCTCCGCGGGGAATCAGCCCCAGCATTTT | CASSLTTSAGNQPQHF
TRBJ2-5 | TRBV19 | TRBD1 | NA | TGTGCCAGCTCCGGGACAGGAAGAAAAGAGACCCAGTACTTC | CASSGTGRKETQYF
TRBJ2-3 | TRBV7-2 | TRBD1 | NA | TGTGCCAGCAGCTGGGACCTGAGGCAGGGGGCAAGCACAGATACGCAGTATTTT | CASSWDLRQGASTDTQYF
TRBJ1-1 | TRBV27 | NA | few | TGTGCCAGCAGTTTATACGGGTCCGGCACTGAAGCTTTCTTT | CASSLYGSGTEAFF
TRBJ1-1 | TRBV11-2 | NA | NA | TGTGCCAGCAAACGCGCATTCGGGGGTACTGAAGCTTTCTTT | CASKRAFGGTEAFF
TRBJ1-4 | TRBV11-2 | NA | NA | TGTGCCAGCAGCTCTAAAGGGGGTTTCAGTGAAAAACTGTTTTTT | CASSSKGGFSEKLFF
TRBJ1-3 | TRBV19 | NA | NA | TGTGCCAGTAGCAACCTGACAGTGGGTGGAAACACCATATATTTT | CASSNLTVGGNTIYF
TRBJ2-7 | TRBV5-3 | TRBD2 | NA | TGTGCCAGCCGGGGACGCTTGACTAGCGGGATCTGGGAGCAGTACTTC | CASRGRLTSGIWEQYF
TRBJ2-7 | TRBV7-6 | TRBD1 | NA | TGTGCCAGCAGTCAAGGGGGGACAGGCAACGAGCAGTACTTC | CASSQGGTGNEQYF
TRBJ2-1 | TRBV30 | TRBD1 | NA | TGTGCCTGGAAACAGGGGTGGAATGAGCAGTTCTTC | CAWKQGWNEQFF
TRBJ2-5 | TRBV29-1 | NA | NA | TGCAGCGTTGGAAAGTTGCGCCCGGGGAGGATATCGCCCGAGACCCAGTACTTC | CSVGKLRPGRISPETQYF
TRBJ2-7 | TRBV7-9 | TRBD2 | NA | TGTGCCAGCAGCTTAGCGGCGGGGGGGTACGAGCAGTACTTC | CASSLAAGGYEQYF
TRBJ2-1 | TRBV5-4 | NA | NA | TGTGCCAGCAGTGAGCAGGGTCTTTCCTACAATGAGCAGTTCTTC | CASSEQGLSYNEQFF
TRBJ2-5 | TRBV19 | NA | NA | TGTGCCAGTAGTATGCAACTTACCCAAGAGACCCAGTACTTC | CASSMQLTQETQYF
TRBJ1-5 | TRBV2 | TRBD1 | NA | TGTGCCAGCACCCACGGGACAGGGCATCAGCCCCAGCATTTT | CASTHGTGHQPQHF
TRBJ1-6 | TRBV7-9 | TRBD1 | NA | TGTGCCAGCAGCCCGGACAGGGTACTTCATAATTCACCCCTCCACTTT | CASSPDRVLHNSPLHF
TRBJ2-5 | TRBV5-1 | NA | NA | TGCGCCAGCAGCTTGCGCCCAGGGGTGTTAGAGACCCAGTACTTC | CASSLRPGVLETQYF